This T cell receptor (beta chain) was documented in a study of cytomegalovirus exposure and HLA in healthy donors. Across the study: Sequencing of about 179 million T cells in an earlier analysis found about 120 million unique TCR beta sequences. Findings of the study overall: Using the classifier, cytomegalovirus status was reportedly diagnosed with high specificity and sensitivity. Cytomegalovirus association was assigned to more than 150 TCR beta chains.

The PCR contained 60 Vbeta and 13 Jbeta primers. Here immunoSEQ multiplex PCR was the method, and the copy in TCRdb shows in-frame clones only, minus some. Of about 100,000 clones listed, 70% to 85% were seen once; the top ten hold 1.2%. The CDR3 sequence is 11 residues long. V lost 7 bases and J lost 3, with 10 bases in between. Germline V gene lookup returns CDR1 SQVTM and CDR2 ANQGSEA. Comment on this clone: Its antigen remains unidentified.

The sample consisted of PBMCs. The chain combines TRBV29-1 with TRBJ2-7; tentative D call: TRBD1 (6 bases). This clonotype originated in a young woman in good health and CMV-seronegative. The CDR3 DNA reads TGCAGCGGCCAACAGGGCTACGAGCAGTACTTC. Its protein product is CSGQQGYEQYF.